Shown below are 24 T cell receptor beta chains from a single sample sequenced in a study of early T cells in non-severe SARS-CoV-2 infection (dated by TCRdb to the early 2020s). Library generation was performed with 5' RACE. Sequencing was performed on a NextSeq 500. The public reads were run again by TCRdb, first through fastp at Q25 and then through MiXCR, and only productive beta chains were kept. One record per CDR3 amino acid sequence lists the most common genes and DNA. The sample data list under 85,000 distinct CDR3 sequences, and roughly 12% of these were observed just once. The ten most abundant clones make up over 2.5% of the sample. Input material: whole blood. The receptors derive from an adult who was a healthcare worker with PCR-confirmed SARS-CoV-2 infection or an uninfected control (not recorded which).

CDR3 in amino acids: CASSAGTGPYEQYF. DNA for the CDR3: TGTGCCAGCAGCGCCGGGACGGGGCCCTACGAGCAGTACTTC. The chain recombines TRBV11-2 with TRBJ2-7, with D perhaps given as TRBD1 or TRBD2 (5 bases each). Germline CDR1 is SGHAT and CDR2 is FQNNGV. Between the trimmed V and J ends, which lost 5 bases and 2 bases, there was a span of 13 bases. The CDR3 consists of 14 residues.

The CDR3 bases are TGCAGCGTCAGAGGACTAGCGGGGGGTCCCGGGGAGCTGTTTTTT. This encodes CSVRGLAGGPGELFF. This sequence joins TRBV29-1 and TRBJ2-2; 14 nucleotides agree with TRBD2. Germline loops: CDR1 SQVTM, CDR2 ANQGSEA. CDR3 size: 15 residues. The V gene end was trimmed by 6 bases and the J gene end by 6 bases; junction bases not matched to a gene: 6.

This clonotype was picked up a small number of times. The rearrangement uses TRBV12-3 or TRBV12-4 and TRBJ1-3, with D hard to call. CDR3 length: 14 residues. Trimming stripped 3 bases from V and 4 bases from J, with 10 bases between. CDR3 in amino acids: CASSFSEVGNTIYF. DNA for the CDR3: TGTGCCAGCAGTTTTTCGGAGGTGGGAAACACCATATATTTT.

This chain joins TRBV21-1 and TRBJ2-7; TRBD1 is the table's D call and was not checked against the DNA. TRBV21-1 is assigned pseudogene status. The CDR3 has 15 amino acids. The CDR3 nucleotides read TGTGCCAGCACTACCCTGGGCACGTACACCTACGAGCAGTACTTC. This encodes CASTTLGTYTYEQYF.

This clonotype was detected a few times. The chain has TRBV4-1 and TRBJ1-4; D unresolved. Between the trimmed V and J ends, which lost 0 bases and 5 bases, there was a span of 4 bases. The CDR3 sequence is 13 residues long. CDR1 and CDR2 from the germline V gene are MGHRA and YSYEKL. Here the CDR3 reads CASSQERNEKLFF. CDR3 in DNA: TGCGCCAGCAGCCAAGAGCGGAATGAAAAACTGTTTTTT.

In its sample, this clonotype was seen many times. The CDR3 protein is CASSPFREASANYGYTF. The CDR3 bases are TGTGCCAGCTCACCATTCAGGGAGGCATCGGCTAACTATGGCTACACCTTC. The chain links TRBV18 to TRBJ1-2; tentatively, D is TRBD1 (5 bases). Trimming took off 2 bases at V and 0 bases at J, with 16 bases between the two ends. The CDR3 is 17 residues long. Germline values: CDR1 KGHSH, CDR2 LQKENI.

This clonotype was seen many times. The CDR3 nucleotides are TGTGCCAGCAGTGACAGGGTTGGTCGTCAGCCCCAGCATTTT. It encodes CASSDRVGRQPQHF. The chain links TRBV6-2 or TRBV6-3 to TRBJ1-5, with 7 bases that match TRBD1. The CDR3 contains 14 residues. Germline CDR1 is MNHEY and CDR2 is SVGEGT. V shed 5 bases, J shed 6 bases, and the junction held 7 bases outside the gene matches.

This clonotype was found many times. CDR3 region: CASSPQGTMLYNEQFF. The CDR3, as DNA: TGTGCCAGCAGCCCGCAAGGGACTATGCTTTACAATGAGCAGTTCTTC. The chain combines TRBV3-1 with TRBJ2-1; 7 positions agree with TRBD2. The CDR3 covers 16 residues. Germline loops: CDR1 LGHDT, CDR2 YNNKEL (reference sequence). V lost 4 bases, J lost 4 bases, and 10 bases stayed unmatched.

This clonotype has a count of ten or more. This chain links TRBV2 with TRBJ1-1; no clear D gene. V shed 10 bases and J shed 1 base, with 13 bases lying between them. The CDR3 totals 13 residues. Germline V lookup: CDR1 SNHLY, CDR2 FYNNEI. As DNA, the CDR3 is TGTGCCACCTACGGCCTTCCGAACACTGAAGCTTTCTTT. It is translated as CATYGLPNTEAFF.

The chain couples TRBV10-3 to TRBJ1-2; no definite D call. The CDR3 is 13 residues long. Germline CDR1 reads ENHRY; CDR2 reads SYGVKD. The V end was cut by 6 bases, the J end by 4 bases, with 12 bases between. The CDR3 region has the DNA TGTGCCATCAGAAGCCAGTCGCTCTATGGCTACACCTTC. As protein: CAIRSQSLYGYTF.

This clonotype was recorded many times. J is TRBJ2-7 and V is TRBV5-4; TRBD1 agrees at 9 bases. Germline lookup yields CDR1 SGHNT and CDR2 YYREEE (reference sequence). V shed 4 bases and J 3 bases; nucleotides not matched to a gene: 5. This CDR3 has 14 amino acids. Written as DNA, the CDR3 is TGTGCCAGCAGCAGGGACAGGGCTAGCTACGAGCAGTACTTC. It codes for CASSRDRASYEQYF.

This clonotype was seen many times. The V and J genes are TRBV24-1 and TRBJ2-5; 11 bases agree with TRBD2. With 0 bases clipped from V and 5 bases from J, the junction kept 4 bases outside the gene matches. The CDR3 has 16 residues. Per germline, CDR1 KGHDR and CDR2 SFDVKD. Here the CDR3 DNA reads TGTGCCACCAGTGATTTGTCGACTAGCGGGGTTGAGACCCAGTACTTC. Translated, it gives CATSDLSTSGVETQYF.

The rearrangement links TRBV3-1 to TRBJ2-3; 12 bases line up with TRBD2. The CDR3 spans 16 residues. Trimming removed 4 bases from V and 4 bases from J; junction bases left unmatched: 6. CDR1 and CDR2 (germline): LGHDT, YNNKEL (reference sequence). The CDR3 coding sequence is TGTGCCAGCAGCCTCCCTAGCGGGAGGGCCCCAGATACGCAGTATTTT. It translates to CASSLPSGRAPDTQYF.

This chain joins TRBV28 and TRBJ2-7; D uncertain. Looked up from germline, CDR1 is MDHEN and CDR2 is SYDVKM. This CDR3 has 15 amino acids. Deletions cut 7 bases from V and 0 bases from J, with 16 bases between. The CDR3 sequence: CASKVSRASSYEQYF. In nucleotides, the CDR3 is TGTGCCAGCAAAGTGAGTAGAGCCAGCTCCTACGAGCAGTACTTC.

This chain uses TRBV20-1 with TRBJ2-3, with D unresolved. The CDR3 spans 13 residues. Germline V gene lookup returns CDR1 DFQATT and CDR2 SNEGSKA (reference sequence). V lost 3 bases and J lost 0, with 7 bases in between. The CDR3 loop is CSARTSSTDTQYF. DNA for the CDR3: TGCAGTGCTAGGACATCTAGCACAGATACGCAGTATTTT.

This clonotype was seen many times. This chain connects TRBV11-1 to TRBJ2-1, with D tentatively TRBD2 (6 bases). This CDR3 spans 16 amino acids. The V and J ends lost 5 bases and 5 bases respectively, with 19 bases between them. Germline-derived CDR1 and CDR2 are SGHAT and FQDESV (reference sequence). CDR3 sequence reads: CASSSAGTWINNEQFF. DNA of the CDR3: TGTGCCAGCAGCAGCGCCGGGACTTGGATCAACAATGAGCAGTTCTTC.

This clonotype was observed many times. V gene TRBV5-4 combines with J gene TRBJ2-5; weak D call: TRBD1 (6 bases). V was shortened by 4 bases and J by 0 bases, with 10 bases between the two germline ends. CDR1 is SGHNT, CDR2 YYREEE, per germline (reference sequence). CDR3 length: 14 amino acids. The CDR3 nucleotides read TGTGCCAGCAGCACTACAGGGAACCAAGAGACCCAGTACTTC. It is translated as CASSTTGNQETQYF.

This clonotype was detected ten times or more. The DNA of the CDR3 is TGTGCCAGTAGTATAGACAGGTTCAATGGCTACACCTTC. Amino acids: CASSIDRFNGYTF. The chain uses TRBV19 and TRBJ1-2, with D hard to call. Germline loops: CDR1 LNHDA, CDR2 SQIVND (reference sequence). Trimming cost V 0 bases and J 6 bases, with 8 bases left between them. The CDR3 loop spans 13 amino acids. Full variable domain (remainder filled in from reference TRBV19 and TRBJ1-2): DGGITQSPKYLFRKEGQNVTLSCEQNLNHDAMYWYRQDPGQGLRLIYYSQIVNDFQKGDIAEGYSVSREKKESFPLTVTSAQKNPTAFYLCASSIDRFNGYTFGSGTRLTVV.

This clonotype was observed a few times. This chain connects TRBV7-9 to TRBJ2-5; D ambiguous. CDR1 is SEHNR and CDR2 is FQNEAQ in the germline V gene (reference sequence). V was cut by 7 bases and J by 2 bases, with 5 bases left in between. The CDR3 sequence is 11 residues long. CDR3 sequence (DNA): TGTGCCAGCACCCGACAAGAGACCCAGTACTTC. Translating gives CASTRQETQYF. The full variable domain, with the rest looked up from reference TRBV7-9 and TRBJ2-5, is DTGVSQNPRHKITKRGQNVTFRCDPISEHNRLYWYRQTLGQGPEFLTYFQNEAQLEKSRLLSDRFSAERPKGSFSTLEIQRTEQGDSAMYLCASTRQETQYFGPGTRLLVL.

This clonotype came up many times. The chain carries TRBV20-1 and TRBJ1-5; TRBD1 matches 7 bases. Germline-derived CDR1 and CDR2 are DFQATT and SNEGSKA (reference sequence). V gave up 1 base and J gave up 0 bases; unmatched junction bases: 0. The CDR3 is 14 amino acids. The CDR3 sequence: CSARGDSSNQPQHF. DNA for the CDR3: TGCAGTGCTAGAGGGGACAGTAGCAATCAGCCCCAGCATTTT.

The chain couples TRBV5-1 to TRBJ1-4; D gene unclear. From germline, CDR1 is SGHRS and CDR2 YFSETQ. This CDR3 contains 12 residues. The ends were cut back, 2 bases at V and 4 bases at J, with 3 bases in the middle. The CDR3 reads CASSFDNEKLFF. As DNA, the CDR3 is TGCGCCAGCAGCTTCGATAATGAAAAACTGTTTTTT.

In its sample, this clonotype was seen many times. The CDR3 loop reads CASSLTFSDEQYF. The CDR3 DNA reads TGTGCCAGCAGCTTAACTTTTTCGGACGAGCAGTACTTC. This chain links TRBV11-2 with TRBJ2-7; D is unclear. The CDR3 runs 13 residues. The V gene lost 2 bases and the J gene lost 5 bases, with 10 bases spanning the gap. The V gene's germline CDR1 is SGHAT and CDR2 FQNNGV.

This clonotype has more than one count but fewer than ten. This sequence joins TRBV15 and TRBJ2-1; TRBD1 might be the D (6 bases). The V end was cut by 5 bases, the J end by 0 bases, with 8 bases between. CDR3 length: 14 amino acids. CDR1 is LNHNV and CDR2 is YYDKDF in the germline V gene (reference sequence). The chain's CDR3 is CATSADSSYNEQFF. CDR3 DNA sequence: TGTGCCACCAGCGCGGACAGCTCCTACAATGAGCAGTTCTTC.

This chain links TRBV5-1 with TRBJ2-7; 10 nucleotides align to TRBD1. The CDR3 is made up of 15 amino acids. The trim removed 3 bases at V and 1 base at J, leaving 4 bases unmatched. Germline-derived CDR1 and CDR2 are SGHRS and YFSETQ. The CDR3 loop is CASSSQGQGSYEQYF. The CDR3 nucleotides read TGCGCCAGCAGCTCTCAGGGACAGGGGTCCTACGAGCAGTACTTC.